Given below is one TCR beta chain in context. What it recognizes is unknown. This sample is part of a study of PD-1 blockade in classical Hodgkin lymphoma. CDR3 length equals 12 residues. V gave up 7 bases and J gave up 11 bases, with 14 bases separating them. Germline assignment: CDR1 SGHAT and CDR2 FQNNGV. General observations from the study: Exclusion was the outcome for patients who began nivolumab under 1 year after ASCT. CD4+ TCR diversity, unlike CD8+, rose significantly by C4D1. Newly diagnosed patients were reported to exhibit reduced baseline TCR diversity relative to healthy donors.

TCRdb keeps only in-frame clones here, not all; method: immunoSEQ multiplex PCR. The table includes roughly 62,000 clones, approximately 90% detected once. Patients all relapsed after autologous stem cell transplantation, and there was variation in brentuximab vedotin exposure. Best overall response was complete response, partial response or progressive disease in these relapsed/refractory classical Hodgkin lymphoma patients. The rearrangement joins TRBV11-2 to TRBJ1-4; D call uncertain. This sequence was found in a human donor with classical Hodgkin lymphoma. Sequences were derived from peripheral blood mononuclear cells (PBMCs), sampled at baseline. DNA for the CDR3: TGTGCCAGCAACGACCGGGAGGACAAACTGTTTTTT. This sequence encodes CASNDREDKLFF.